The 20 T cell receptor beta chains reported below all come from one sample, sequenced in a study of cytomegalovirus exposure and HLA in healthy donors. PCR was performed using 60 Vbeta and 13 Jbeta primers. Only in-frame clones appear in the TCRdb table, and some are missing; sequencing was by immunoSEQ multiplex PCR. The top ten clones hold 3.7% of a sample with 85,000 to 100,000 clones, over 80% of them seen once. Material for sequencing was PBMCs. The receptor set was obtained from a female donor in good health and CMV-seropositive.

This chain joins TRBV9 and TRBJ2-3; TRBD2 might be the D (6 bases). V was cut by 0 bases and J by 5 bases, with 16 bases left in between. The germline gives CDR1 SGDLS, CDR2 YYNGEE. This CDR3 has 16 amino acids. CDR3 residues: CASSVEWAGTRDTQYF. DNA of the CDR3: TGTGCCAGCAGCGTAGAATGGGCGGGGACCCGAGATACGCAGTATTTT.

The chain combines TRBV7-9 with TRBJ2-3, with D maybe TRBD1 (6 bases). Germline-derived CDR1 and CDR2 are SEHNR and FQNEAQ (reference sequence). There are 15 residues in the CDR3. The ends were cut back, 7 bases at V and 4 bases at J, with 18 bases in the middle. The CDR3 region has the DNA TGTGCCAGCACAACAACTACAGGGTTCCCAGATACGCAGTATTTT. This codes for CASTTTTGFPDTQYF.

This chain connects TRBV19 to TRBJ1-2; 11 bases are a match to TRBD1. The CDR3 extends over 17 amino acids. V shed 3 bases, J shed 0 bases, and the junction held 6 bases outside the gene matches. Germline CDR1 LNHDA, CDR2 SQIVND (reference sequence). This CDR3 is CASSMTDRGRSNYGYTF. The CDR3 coding sequence is TGTGCCAGTAGTATGACGGACAGGGGGCGGTCTAACTATGGCTACACCTTC.

The chain joins TRBV5-4 to TRBJ2-1, with 10 nucleotides matching TRBD2. Germline V lookup: CDR1 SGHNT, CDR2 YYREEE (reference sequence). J gave up 2 bases and V 4 bases, and 15 bases lay outside the gene matches. CDR3 length: 19 amino acids. The CDR3 sequence: CASSTGTSVLRVAYNEQFF. The CDR3 DNA is TGTGCCAGCAGCACCGGGACTAGCGTCCTGCGAGTAGCCTACAATGAGCAGTTCTTC.

The V and J genes are TRBV13 and TRBJ1-2; D possibly corresponds to TRBD1 (6 bases). CDR3 length: 14 amino acids. The V end was cut by 5 bases, the J end by 7 bases, with 17 bases between. Per the germline V gene, CDR1 is PRHDT and CDR2 is FYEKMQ (reference sequence). CDR3 nucleotides: TGTGCCAGCAGCGCGACAGGCCGATATGGTGGCTACACCTTC. Translation gives CASSATGRYGGYTF.

The chain uses TRBV19 and TRBJ2-7, with TRBD1 as a possible D gene (5 bases). CDR3 length: 14 residues. V gave up 5 bases and J gave up 2 bases, with 13 bases separating them. Looked up from germline, CDR1 is LNHDA and CDR2 is SQIVND (reference sequence). CDR3 DNA: TGTGCCAGTAGTTATAGGGGCCCAGCCTACGAGCAGTACTTC. This gives the protein CASSYRGPAYEQYF. Based on the CDR3 plus reference TRBV19 and TRBJ2-7, the full variable domain is DGGITQSPKYLFRKEGQNVTLSCEQNLNHDAMYWYRQDPGQGLRLIYYSQIVNDFQKGDIAEGYSVSREKKESFPLTVTSAQKNPTAFYLCASSYRGPAYEQYFGPGTRLTVT.

V is TRBV11-2 and J is TRBJ1-3; maybe TRBD1 (5 bases). The CDR3 extends over 16 amino acids. Germline-derived CDR1 and CDR2 are SGHAT and FQNNGV. The V end lost 1 base, the J end lost 5 bases, and 15 bases lay between the germline ends. CDR3: CASSLGGLLGRNTIYF. The CDR3 nucleotides are TGTGCCAGCAGCTTAGGGGGCCTTCTGGGGAGAAACACCATATATTTT.

The CDR3 is CASSFIGGAYEQFF. The CDR3 coding sequence is TGTGCCAGCAGCTTCATCGGGGGGGCGTATGAGCAGTTCTTC. The gene calls are TRBV13 and TRBJ2-1; TRBD2 matches 8 bases. Germline CDR1 is PRHDT and CDR2 is FYEKMQ (reference sequence). There are 14 residues in the CDR3. Losses at the gene ends were 3 bases for V and 8 bases for J; bases not matched to a gene: 6.

The chain joins TRBV7-9 to TRBJ1-1; D remains unclear. This CDR3 has 14 residues. Germline values: CDR1 SEHNR, CDR2 FQNEAQ (reference sequence). V lost 5 bases, J lost 6 bases, and 16 bases lay in between. For the CDR3, the DNA is TGTGCCAGCAGCCAACCCCGGGTGGGTCCTGAAGCTTTCTTT. It is translated as CASSQPRVGPEAFF.

The chain has TRBV27 and TRBJ1-4; 8 positions agree with TRBD1. CDR3 length equals 14 residues. After removal of 3 bases from V and 8 bases from J, the junction contained 5 bases not matched to a gene. Per the germline V gene, CDR1 is MNHEY and CDR2 is SMNVEV (reference sequence). CDR3 DNA sequence: TGTGCCAGCAGTTTTTACCAGGGGGCGGAAAAACTGTTTTTT. It encodes CASSFYQGAEKLFF.

J is TRBJ1-6 and V is TRBV5-1; a weak D match, TRBD1 (5 bases). V lost 2 bases, J lost 6 bases, and 12 bases lay in between. The length of the CDR3 is 15 residues. Germline V gene sequence: CDR1 SGHRS, CDR2 YFSETQ. CDR3 in amino acids: CASSFWGESNSPLHF. The CDR3, as DNA: TGCGCCAGCAGCTTTTGGGGGGAAAGTAATTCACCCCTCCACTTT.

J is TRBJ2-5 and V is TRBV6-5; D might be TRBD1 (6 bases). The J call is doubtful: the DNA matches TRBJ2-7 better. The CDR3 extends over 13 amino acids. Germline CDR1 is MNHEY and CDR2 is SVGAGI. CDR3 residues: CASRQNRDYEQYF. The DNA of the CDR3 is TGTGCCAGCAGGCAAAACAGGGACTACGAGCAGTACTTC.

The V and J genes are TRBV7-9 and TRBJ2-5, with TRBD2 matching over 8 bases. In germline, CDR1 is SEHNR, CDR2 FQNEAQ (reference sequence). CDR3 length: 17 residues. Trimming cost V 1 base and J 5 bases; bases outside gene matches: 12. This chain's CDR3 is CASSLGSGLEFRETQYF. The CDR3 coding sequence is TGTGCCAGCAGCTTAGGGTCGGGACTAGAATTTCGCGAGACCCAGTACTTC.

The rearrangement joins TRBV20-1 to TRBJ2-5; D gene uncertain. Germline lookup yields CDR1 DFQATT and CDR2 SNEGSKA (reference sequence). V lost 1 base and J 4 bases, leaving 4 bases between the germline ends. The CDR3 spans 11 residues. For the CDR3, the DNA is TGCAGTGCTAGAGGTAGAGAGACCCAGTACTTC. Its translation: CSARGRETQYF.

The chain's CDR3 is CASSIPGTEAFF. The CDR3 region has the DNA TGTGCCAGTAGTATTCCAGGGACTGAAGCTTTCTTT. The genes are TRBV19 and TRBJ1-1; maybe TRBD1 (5 bases). V was trimmed by 3 bases and J by 5 bases, leaving 7 bases between them. The CDR3 sequence is 12 residues long. CDR1 is LNHDA and CDR2 is SQIVND in the germline V gene (reference sequence).

CDR3 DNA sequence: TGTGCCAGCAGCGGCCGACAGGGCGAGCAGTACTTC. It specifies CASSGRQGEQYF. The rearrangement links TRBV13 to TRBJ2-7; the match to TRBD1 covers 7 bases. V lost 5 bases, J lost 6 bases, and 4 bases stayed unmatched. The CDR3 totals 12 residues. The germline V gene encodes CDR1 PRHDT and CDR2 FYEKMQ (reference sequence).

This clone was found a few times. This chain links TRBV25-1 with TRBJ2-2; 10 bases match TRBD2. J was trimmed by 3 bases and V by 2 bases; bases with no gene match: 3. The CDR3 is 16 residues long. Germline V gene data show CDR1 as MGHDK and CDR2 as SYGVNS. The CDR3 DNA sequence: TGTGCCAGCAGTGAACTAGCGGGAGTTGACACCGGGGAGCTGTTTTTT. Its translation is CASSELAGVDTGELFF.

V usage is TRBV2 and J usage is TRBJ1-2; 7 bases fit TRBD1. The CDR3 loop spans 14 amino acids. Losses at the gene ends were 3 bases for V and 2 bases for J; bases not matched to a gene: 3. Per the germline V gene, CDR1 is SNHLY and CDR2 is FYNNEI. In DNA form, the CDR3 reads TGTGCCAGCAGTGAGTTGACAGGGAACTATGGCTACACCTTC. It codes for CASSELTGNYGYTF. Together with reference TRBV2 and TRBJ1-2, the CDR3 gives the full variable domain: EPEVTQTPSHQVTQMGQEVILRCVPISNHLYFYWYRQILGQKVEFLVSFYNNEISEKSEIFDDQFSVERPDGSNFTLKIRSTKLEDSAMYFCASSELTGNYGYTFGSGTRLTVV.

The chain is built from TRBV7-3 and TRBJ2-3; 8 nucleotides line up with TRBD1. Trimming took 8 bases from V and 4 from J; bases not matched to a gene: 11. The CDR3 has 15 amino acids. Per the germline V gene, CDR1 is SGHTA and CDR2 is FQGTGA. The CDR3 nucleotides read TGTGCCAGCGCGACAGGGGTGGCTGGCGCAGATACGCAGTATTTT. Its protein product is CASATGVAGADTQYF.

This clone was seen only a few times. The chain has TRBV6-1 and TRBJ1-5, with TRBD1 matching 7 bases. The CDR3 contains 17 residues. Per germline, CDR1 MNHNS and CDR2 SASEGT. The V segment lost 0 bases and the J segment 3 bases; nucleotides outside the gene matches: 8. CDR3 residues: CASSEAPGQKFNQPQHF. The CDR3 DNA is TGTGCCAGCAGTGAAGCGCCGGGACAGAAATTCAATCAGCCCCAGCATTTT.